This section outlines one T cell receptor beta chain sequence together with its context. The sample belongs to a study of blood T cell repertoires in COVID-19. Turning to the study itself: The United States, Italy and Spain supplied acute and convalescent COVID-19 samples. Nucleic acid was either cDNA or gDNA, and it came from T cells, B-cell-depleted T cells, or PBMCs.

Per germline, CDR1 MDHEN and CDR2 SYDVKM. The CDR3 runs to 15 residues. V lost 5 bases and J lost 2; bases outside the gene matches: 6. As handled by the study authors: Nucleated cell counts were estimated from reference gene primer amplification. Sequencing used immunoSEQ multiplex PCR; TCRdb keeps in-frame clones, though not all of them. D and trimming were read from the DNA, whereas the V and J calls and clone size are those reported in that table. The sample has some 100,000 clones; around 81% are singletons. The V and J genes are TRBV28 and TRBJ1-5; 7 bases match TRBD1. Sequencing was done on a sample of peripheral blood. The receptor comes from a woman in her sixties or seventies with active or convalescent COVID-19. CDR3 sequence reads: CASSRRGQGNQPQHF. The CDR3 region has the DNA TGTGCCAGCAGTCGGCGCGGACAGGGCAATCAGCCCCAGCATTTT.